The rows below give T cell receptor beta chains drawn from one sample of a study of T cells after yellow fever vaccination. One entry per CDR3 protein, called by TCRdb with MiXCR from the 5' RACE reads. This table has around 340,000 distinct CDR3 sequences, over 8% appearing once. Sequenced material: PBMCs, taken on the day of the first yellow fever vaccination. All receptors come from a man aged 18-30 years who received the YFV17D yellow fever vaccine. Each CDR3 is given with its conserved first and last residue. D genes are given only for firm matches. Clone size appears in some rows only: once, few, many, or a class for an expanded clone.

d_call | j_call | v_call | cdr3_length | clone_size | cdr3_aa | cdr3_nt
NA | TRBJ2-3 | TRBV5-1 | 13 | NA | CASSQQGSDTQYF | TGCGCCAGCAGCCAACAGGGTTCAGATACGCAGTATTTT
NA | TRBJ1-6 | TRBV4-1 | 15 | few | CASSPPRFGNSPLHF | TGCGCCAGCAGCCCTCCAAGGTTCGGGAATTCACCCCTCCACTTT
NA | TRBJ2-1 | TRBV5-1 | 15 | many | CASSLRESSYNEQFF | TGCGCCAGCAGCTTGAGGGAGTCCTCCTACAATGAGCAGTTCTTC
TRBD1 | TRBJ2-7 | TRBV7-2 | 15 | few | CASSSGQPALYEQYF | TGTGCCAGCAGCTCGGGACAGCCGGCACTCTACGAGCAGTACTTC
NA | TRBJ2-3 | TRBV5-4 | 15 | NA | CASSAGTPSTDTQYF | TGTGCCAGCAGCGCAGGGACCCCTAGCACAGATACGCAGTATTTT
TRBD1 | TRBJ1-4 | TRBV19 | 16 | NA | CASRDSLRPRNEKLFF | TGTGCCAGCCGGGACAGCCTACGACCAAGGAATGAAAAACTGTTTTTT
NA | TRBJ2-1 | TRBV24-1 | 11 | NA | CASQGSNEQFF | TGTGCCTCGCAGGGTAGCAATGAGCAGTTCTTC
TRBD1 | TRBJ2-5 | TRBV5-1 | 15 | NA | CASSSPGQGTETQYF | TGCGCCAGCAGCTCCCCGGGACAGGGGACAGAGACCCAGTACTTC
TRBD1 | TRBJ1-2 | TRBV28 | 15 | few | CASSSDRNDIYGYTF | TGTGCCAGCAGCTCGGACAGGAATGATATCTATGGCTACACCTTC
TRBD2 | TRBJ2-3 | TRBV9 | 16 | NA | CASSVGASGYTDTQYF | TGTGCCAGCAGCGTAGGGGCTAGCGGATACACAGATACGCAGTATTTT
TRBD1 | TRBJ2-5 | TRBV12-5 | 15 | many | CASGLGDSTQETQYF | TGTGCTAGTGGTTTGGGGGACAGTACCCAAGAGACCCAGTACTTC
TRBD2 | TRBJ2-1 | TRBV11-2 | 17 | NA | CASSPTSGGPSYNEQFF | TGTGCCAGCAGCCCGACTAGCGGGGGGCCCTCCTACAATGAGCAGTTCTTC
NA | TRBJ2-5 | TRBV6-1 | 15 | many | CASRLKLTSQETQYF | TGTGCCAGCAGACTTAAGTTGACGTCCCAAGAGACCCAGTACTTC
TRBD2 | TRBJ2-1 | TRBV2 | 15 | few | CASSEGGGVKNEQFF | TGTGCCAGCAGTGAAGGCGGGGGGGTTAAGAATGAGCAGTTCTTC
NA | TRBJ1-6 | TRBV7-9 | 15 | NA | CASSLELGHNSPLHF | TGTGCCAGCAGCTTAGAATTGGGCCACAATTCACCCCTCCACTTT
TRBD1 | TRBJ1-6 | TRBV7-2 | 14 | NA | CASSVTGYNSPLHF | TGTGCCAGCAGCGTGACAGGGTATAATTCACCCCTCCACTTT
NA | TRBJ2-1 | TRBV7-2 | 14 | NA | CASRAVTFYNEQFF | TGTGCCAGCAGGGCAGTTACTTTCTACAATGAGCAGTTCTTC
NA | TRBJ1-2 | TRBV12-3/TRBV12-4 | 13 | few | CASSLPPGPRYTF | TGTGCCAGCAGTTTACCCCCCGGCCCTCGCTACACCTTC
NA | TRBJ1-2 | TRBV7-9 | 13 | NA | CASSLAPGWGYTF | TGTGCCAGCAGCTTAGCGCCGGGCTGGGGCTACACCTTC
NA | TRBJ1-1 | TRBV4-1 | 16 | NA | CASSQDRVRPFTEAFF | TGCGCCAGCAGCCAAGATCGGGTCAGGCCATTCACTGAAGCTTTCTTT
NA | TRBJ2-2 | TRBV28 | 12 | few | CASQKNTGELFF | TGTGCCAGCCAAAAGAACACCGGGGAGCTGTTTTTT
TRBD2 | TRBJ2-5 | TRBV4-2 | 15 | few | CASSQVAGGSKTQYF | TGTGCCAGCAGCCAAGTAGCGGGGGGGTCGAAGACCCAGTACTTC
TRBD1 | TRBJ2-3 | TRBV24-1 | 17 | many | CATSMSGQGHSTDTQYF | TGTGCCACCAGCATGTCGGGACAGGGACACAGCACAGATACGCAGTATTTT
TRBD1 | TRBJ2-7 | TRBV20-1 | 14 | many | CSARFPRQGDEQYF | TGCAGTGCTAGATTTCCGAGACAGGGAGACGAGCAGTACTTC
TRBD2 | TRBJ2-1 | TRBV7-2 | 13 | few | CASNPNRGGEQFF | TGTGCCAGCAACCCAAACCGGGGGGGTGAGCAGTTCTTC
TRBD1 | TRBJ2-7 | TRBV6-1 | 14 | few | CASSDGQGTGEQYF | TGTGCCAGCAGTGACGGACAGGGAACGGGAGAGCAGTACTTC
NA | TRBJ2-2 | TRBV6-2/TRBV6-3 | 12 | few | CASSYARRELFF | TGTGCCAGCAGTTACGCCCGGCGGGAGCTGTTTTTT
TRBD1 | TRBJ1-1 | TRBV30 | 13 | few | CAWSSQGASEAFF | TGTGCCTGGAGCTCACAGGGGGCTTCAGAAGCTTTCTTT
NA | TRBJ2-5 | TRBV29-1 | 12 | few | CSVQKYQETQYF | TGCAGCGTTCAAAAGTACCAAGAGACCCAGTACTTC
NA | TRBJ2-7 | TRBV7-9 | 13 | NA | CASKSAGIGEQYF | TGTGCCAGCAAATCCGCGGGGATCGGGGAGCAGTACTTC
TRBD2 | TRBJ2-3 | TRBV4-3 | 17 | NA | CASSLTPGGGPGDTQYF | TGCGCCAGCAGTCTCACACCCGGGGGGGGGCCTGGAGATACGCAGTATTTT
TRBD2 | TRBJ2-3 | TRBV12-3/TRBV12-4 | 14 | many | CASSLAGGPDTQYF | TGTGCCAGCAGCTTAGCGGGGGGGCCAGATACGCAGTATTTT
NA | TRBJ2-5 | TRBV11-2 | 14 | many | CASSGETGWETQYF | TGTGCCAGCAGCGGTGAGACAGGTTGGGAGACCCAGTACTTC
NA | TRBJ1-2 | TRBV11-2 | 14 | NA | CASSGRIANYGYTF | TGTGCCAGCAGCGGTAGGATAGCTAACTATGGCTACACCTTC
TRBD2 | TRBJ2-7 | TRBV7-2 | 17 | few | CASSSPRIAGGSREQYF | TGTGCCAGCAGCTCCCCCCGGATAGCGGGGGGGAGTCGAGAGCAGTACTTC
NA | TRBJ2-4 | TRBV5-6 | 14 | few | CASSLRGIRNIQYF | TGTGCCAGCAGCTTGAGGGGTATTCGAAACATTCAGTACTTC
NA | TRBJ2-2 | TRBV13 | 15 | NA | CASSWRGAGTGELFF | TGTGCCAGCAGCTGGCGAGGGGCGGGCACCGGGGAGCTGTTTTTT
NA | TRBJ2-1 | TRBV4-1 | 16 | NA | CASSQLGLPRGNEQFF | TGCGCCAGCAGCCAGTTGGGCCTTCCCCGGGGCAATGAGCAGTTCTTC
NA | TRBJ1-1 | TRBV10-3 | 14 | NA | CAISELTGNTEAFF | TGTGCCATCAGTGAGTTGACTGGAAACACTGAAGCTTTCTTT
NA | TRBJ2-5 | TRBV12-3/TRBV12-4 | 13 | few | CASSSLIQETQYF | TGTGCCAGCAGTTCACTCATTCAAGAGACCCAGTACTTC
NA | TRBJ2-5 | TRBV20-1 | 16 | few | CSAPNPQEFLQETQYF | TGCAGTGCTCCCAACCCCCAGGAATTTCTTCAAGAGACCCAGTACTTC
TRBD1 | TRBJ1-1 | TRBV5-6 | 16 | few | CASSPGTGQGLSGAFF | TGTGCCAGCAGCCCCGGCACGGGACAGGGCCTTTCCGGAGCTTTCTTT
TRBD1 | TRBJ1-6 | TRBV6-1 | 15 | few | CASSLRGGQVSPLHF | TGTGCCAGCAGTCTAAGGGGAGGACAGGTTTCACCCCTCCACTTT
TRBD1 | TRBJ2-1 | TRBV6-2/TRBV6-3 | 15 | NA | CASRTYRGAYDEQFF | TGTGCCAGCAGAACCTACAGGGGCGCTTACGATGAGCAGTTCTTC
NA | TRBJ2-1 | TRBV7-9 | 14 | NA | CASSLRQGEDEQFF | TGTGCCAGCAGCCTCCGGCAGGGAGAAGATGAGCAGTTCTTC
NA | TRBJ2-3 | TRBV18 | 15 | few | CASSPVGPAVDTQYF | TGTGCCAGCTCACCCGTTGGGCCAGCGGTAGATACGCAGTATTTT
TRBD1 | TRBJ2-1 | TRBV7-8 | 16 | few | CASSFLGTGRTNEQFF | TGTGCCAGCAGCTTCCTCGGGACAGGTCGGACCAATGAGCAGTTCTTC
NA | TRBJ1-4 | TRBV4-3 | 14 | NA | CASSQRKGSEKLFF | TGCGCCAGCAGCCAACGAAAGGGGAGCGAAAAACTGTTTTTT
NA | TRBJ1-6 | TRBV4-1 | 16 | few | CASSQEGLSDNSPLHF | TGCGCCAGCAGCCAGGAGGGGTTGTCGGATAATTCACCCCTCCACTTT
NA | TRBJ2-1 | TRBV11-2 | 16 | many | CASSGAAGSSYNEQFF | TGTGCCAGCAGCGGAGCGGCGGGATCCTCCTACAATGAGCAGTTCTTC
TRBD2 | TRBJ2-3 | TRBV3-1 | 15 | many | CASSHSGLVKDTQYF | TGTGCCAGCAGCCATTCCGGACTAGTGAAGGATACGCAGTATTTT
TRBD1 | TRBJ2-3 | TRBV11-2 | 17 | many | CASSLGGGQGATDTQYF | TGTGCCAGCAGCTTAGGGGGTGGACAGGGGGCCACAGATACGCAGTATTTT
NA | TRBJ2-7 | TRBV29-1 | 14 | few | CSVEVGRSSYEQYF | TGCAGCGTTGAAGTGGGCCGGAGCTCCTACGAGCAGTACTTC
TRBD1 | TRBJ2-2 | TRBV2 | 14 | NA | CASSTGANTGELFF | TGTGCCAGCAGTACAGGGGCCAACACCGGGGAGCTGTTTTTT
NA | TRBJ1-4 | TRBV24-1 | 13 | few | CATSDTGGEKLFF | TGTGCCACCAGTGATACGGGTGGTGAAAAACTGTTTTTT